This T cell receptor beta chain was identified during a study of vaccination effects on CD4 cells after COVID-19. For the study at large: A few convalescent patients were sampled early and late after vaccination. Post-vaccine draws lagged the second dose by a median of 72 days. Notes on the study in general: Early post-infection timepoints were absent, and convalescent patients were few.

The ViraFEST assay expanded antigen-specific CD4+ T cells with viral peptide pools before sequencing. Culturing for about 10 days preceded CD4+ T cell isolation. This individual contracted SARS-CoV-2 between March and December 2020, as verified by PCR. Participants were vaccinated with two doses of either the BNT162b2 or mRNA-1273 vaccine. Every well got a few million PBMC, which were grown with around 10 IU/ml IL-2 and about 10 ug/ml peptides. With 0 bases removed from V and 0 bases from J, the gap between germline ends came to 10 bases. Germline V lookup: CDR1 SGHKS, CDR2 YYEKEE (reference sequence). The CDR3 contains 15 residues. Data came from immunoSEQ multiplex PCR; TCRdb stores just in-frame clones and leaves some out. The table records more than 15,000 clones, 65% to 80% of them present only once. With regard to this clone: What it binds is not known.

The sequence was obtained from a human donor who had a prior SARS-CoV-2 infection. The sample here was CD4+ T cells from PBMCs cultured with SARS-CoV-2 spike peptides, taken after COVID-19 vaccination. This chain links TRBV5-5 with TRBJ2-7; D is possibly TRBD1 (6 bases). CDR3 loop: CASSLGTVPSYEQYF. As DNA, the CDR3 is TGTGCCAGCAGCTTGGGGACAGTCCCCTCCTACGAGCAGTACTTC.